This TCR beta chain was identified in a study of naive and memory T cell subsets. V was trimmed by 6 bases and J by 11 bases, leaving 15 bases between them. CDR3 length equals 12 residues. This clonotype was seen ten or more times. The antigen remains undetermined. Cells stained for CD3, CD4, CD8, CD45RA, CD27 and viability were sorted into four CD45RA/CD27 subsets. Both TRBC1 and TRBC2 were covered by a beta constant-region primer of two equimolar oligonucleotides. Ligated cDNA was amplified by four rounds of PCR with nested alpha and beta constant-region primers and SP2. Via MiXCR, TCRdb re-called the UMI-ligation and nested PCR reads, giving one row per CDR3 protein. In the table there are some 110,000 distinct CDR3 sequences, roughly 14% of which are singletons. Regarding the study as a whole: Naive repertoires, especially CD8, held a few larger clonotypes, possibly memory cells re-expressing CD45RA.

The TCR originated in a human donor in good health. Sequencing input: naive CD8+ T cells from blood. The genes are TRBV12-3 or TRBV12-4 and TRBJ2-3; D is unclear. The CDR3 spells CASRTGHEKQYF. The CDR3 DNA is TGTGCCAGCAGAACCGGTCACGAGAAGCAGTATTTT.